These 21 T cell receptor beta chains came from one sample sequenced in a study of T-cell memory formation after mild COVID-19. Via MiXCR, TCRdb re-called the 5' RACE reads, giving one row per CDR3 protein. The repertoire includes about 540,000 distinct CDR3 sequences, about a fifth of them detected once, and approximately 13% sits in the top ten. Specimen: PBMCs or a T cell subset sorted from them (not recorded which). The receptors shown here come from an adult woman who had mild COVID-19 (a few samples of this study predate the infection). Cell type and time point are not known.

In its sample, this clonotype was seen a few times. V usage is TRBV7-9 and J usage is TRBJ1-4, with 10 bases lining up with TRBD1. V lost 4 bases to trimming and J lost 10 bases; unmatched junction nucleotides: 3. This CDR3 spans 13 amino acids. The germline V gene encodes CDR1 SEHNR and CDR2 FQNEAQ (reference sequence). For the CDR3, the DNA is TGTGCCAGCAGCTGGGACAGGGGATCAAAACTGTTTTTT. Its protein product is CASSWDRGSKLFF.

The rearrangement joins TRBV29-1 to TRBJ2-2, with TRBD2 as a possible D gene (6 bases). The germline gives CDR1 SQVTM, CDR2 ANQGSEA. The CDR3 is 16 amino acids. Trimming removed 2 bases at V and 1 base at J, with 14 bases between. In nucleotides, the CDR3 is TGCAGCGTTGAAAGAATAGCGGAACGGAACACCGGGGAGCTGTTTTTT. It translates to CSVERIAERNTGELFF.

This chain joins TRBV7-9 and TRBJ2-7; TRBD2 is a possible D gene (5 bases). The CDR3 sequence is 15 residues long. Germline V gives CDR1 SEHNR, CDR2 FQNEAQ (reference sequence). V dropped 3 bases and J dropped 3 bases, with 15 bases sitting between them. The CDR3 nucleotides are TGTGCCAGCAGCTTGTGGGAGATTGGGCTCTACGAGCAGTACTTC. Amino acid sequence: CASSLWEIGLYEQYF.

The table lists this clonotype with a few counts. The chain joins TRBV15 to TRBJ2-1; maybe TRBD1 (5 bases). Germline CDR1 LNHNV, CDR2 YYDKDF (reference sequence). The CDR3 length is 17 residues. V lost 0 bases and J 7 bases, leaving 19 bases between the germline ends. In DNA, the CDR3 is TGTGCCACCAGCAGAGATGTGACAGCCTCCTCTAGGAATGAGCAGTTCTTC. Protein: CATSRDVTASSRNEQFF. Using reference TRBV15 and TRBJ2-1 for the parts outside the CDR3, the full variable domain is DAMVIQNPRYQVTQFGKPVTLSCSQTLNHNVMYWYQQKSSQAPKLLFHYYDKDFNNEADTPDNFQSRRPNTSFCFLDIRSPGLGDTAMYLCATSRDVTASSRNEQFFGPGTRLTVL.

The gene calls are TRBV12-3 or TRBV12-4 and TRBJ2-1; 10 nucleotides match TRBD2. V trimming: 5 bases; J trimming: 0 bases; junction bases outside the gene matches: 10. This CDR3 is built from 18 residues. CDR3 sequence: CASSHLGLADISYNEQFF. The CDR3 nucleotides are TGTGCCAGCAGTCACCTCGGACTAGCGGACATCTCCTACAATGAGCAGTTCTTC.

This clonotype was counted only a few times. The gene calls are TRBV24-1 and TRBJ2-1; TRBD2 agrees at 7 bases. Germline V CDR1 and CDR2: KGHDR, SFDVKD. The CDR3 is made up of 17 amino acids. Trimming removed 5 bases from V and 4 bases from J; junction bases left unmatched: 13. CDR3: CATSASYLADIYNEQFF. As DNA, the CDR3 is TGTGCCACCAGTGCAAGTTATCTAGCGGATATTTACAATGAGCAGTTCTTC.

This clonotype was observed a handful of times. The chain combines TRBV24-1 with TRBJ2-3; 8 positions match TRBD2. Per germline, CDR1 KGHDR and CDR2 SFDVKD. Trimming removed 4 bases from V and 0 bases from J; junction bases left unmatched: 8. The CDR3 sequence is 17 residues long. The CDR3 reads CATSDSRLATSTDTQYF. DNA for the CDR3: TGTGCCACCAGTGACTCACGACTAGCGACTAGCACAGATACGCAGTATTTT.

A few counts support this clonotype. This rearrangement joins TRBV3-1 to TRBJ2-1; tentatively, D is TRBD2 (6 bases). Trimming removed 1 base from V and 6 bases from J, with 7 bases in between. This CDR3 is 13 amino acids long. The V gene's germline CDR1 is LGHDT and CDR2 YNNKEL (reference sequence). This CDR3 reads CASSQAGGNEQFF. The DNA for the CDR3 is TGTGCCAGCAGCCAAGCCGGGGGCAATGAGCAGTTCTTC.

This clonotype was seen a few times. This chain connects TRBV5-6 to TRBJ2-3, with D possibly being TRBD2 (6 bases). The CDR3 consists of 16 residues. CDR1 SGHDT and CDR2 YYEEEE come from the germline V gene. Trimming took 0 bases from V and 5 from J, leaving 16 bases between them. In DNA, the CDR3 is TGTGCCAGCAGCTTGGAAGTAGCGGTGATTAGAGATACGCAGTATTTT. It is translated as CASSLEVAVIRDTQYF.

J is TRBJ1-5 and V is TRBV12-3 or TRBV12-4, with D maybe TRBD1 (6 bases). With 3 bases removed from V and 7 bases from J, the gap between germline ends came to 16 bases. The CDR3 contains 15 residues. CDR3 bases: TGTGCCAGCAGTTTGTCTTATCAGGGGAACCAGCCCCAGCATTTT. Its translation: CASSLSYQGNQPQHF.

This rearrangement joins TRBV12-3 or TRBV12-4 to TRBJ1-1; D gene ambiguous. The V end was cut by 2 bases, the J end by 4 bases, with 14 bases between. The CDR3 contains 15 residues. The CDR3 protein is CASSLRRGTGTEAFF. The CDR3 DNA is TGTGCCAGCAGTTTAAGGCGCGGAACCGGCACTGAAGCTTTCTTT.

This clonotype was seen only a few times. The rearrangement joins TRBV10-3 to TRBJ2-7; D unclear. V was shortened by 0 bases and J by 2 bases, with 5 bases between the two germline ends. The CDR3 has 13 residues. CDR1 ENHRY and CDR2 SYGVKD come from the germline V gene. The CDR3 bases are TGTGCCATCAGTGAGTCGATGGCCTACGAGCAGTACTTC. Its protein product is CAISESMAYEQYF.

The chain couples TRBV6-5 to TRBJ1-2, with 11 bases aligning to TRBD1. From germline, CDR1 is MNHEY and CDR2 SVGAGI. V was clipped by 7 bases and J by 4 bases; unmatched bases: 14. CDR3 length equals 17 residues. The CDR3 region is CASTSGTGGLSSYGYTF. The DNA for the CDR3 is TGTGCCAGCACCTCCGGGACAGGGGGACTCTCTAGCTATGGCTACACCTTC.

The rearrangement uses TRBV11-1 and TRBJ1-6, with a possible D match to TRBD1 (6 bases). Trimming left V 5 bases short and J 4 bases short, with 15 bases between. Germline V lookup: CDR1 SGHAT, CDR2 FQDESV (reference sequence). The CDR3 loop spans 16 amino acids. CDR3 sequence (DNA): TGTGCCAGCAGCCACGGACAGTTCGGGTATAATTCACCCCTCCACTTT. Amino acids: CASSHGQFGYNSPLHF. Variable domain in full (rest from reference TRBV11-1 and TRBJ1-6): EAEVAQSPRYKITEKSQAVAFWCDPISGHATLYWYRQILGQGPELLVQFQDESVVDDSQLPKDRFSAERLKGVDSTLKIQPAELGDSAMYLCASSHGQFGYNSPLHFGNGTRLTVT.

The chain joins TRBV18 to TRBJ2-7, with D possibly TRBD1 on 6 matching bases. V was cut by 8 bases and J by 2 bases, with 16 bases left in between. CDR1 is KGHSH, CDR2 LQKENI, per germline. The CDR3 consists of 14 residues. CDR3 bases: TGTGCCAGCCAAGGAGGACAGCCCCCCTACGAGCAGTACTTC. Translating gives CASQGGQPPYEQYF. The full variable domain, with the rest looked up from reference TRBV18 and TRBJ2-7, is NAGVMQNPRHLVRRRGQEARLRCSPMKGHSHVYWYRQLPEEGLKFMVYLQKENIIDESGMPKERFSAEFPKEGPSILRIQQVVRGDSAAYFCASQGGQPPYEQYFGPGTRLTVT.

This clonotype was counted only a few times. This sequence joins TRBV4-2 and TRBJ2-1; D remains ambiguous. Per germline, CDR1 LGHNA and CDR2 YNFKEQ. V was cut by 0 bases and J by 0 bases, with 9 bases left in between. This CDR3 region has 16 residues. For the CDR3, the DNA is TGTGCCAGCAGCCAAGAAGGGTTGTTCTCCTACAATGAGCAGTTCTTC. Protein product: CASSQEGLFSYNEQFF.

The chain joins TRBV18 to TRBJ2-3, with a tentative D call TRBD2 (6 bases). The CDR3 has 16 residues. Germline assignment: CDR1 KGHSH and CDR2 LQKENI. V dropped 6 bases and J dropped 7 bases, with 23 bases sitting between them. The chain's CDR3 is CASSRIRGSGENTQYF. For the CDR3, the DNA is TGTGCCAGCTCTCGGATTCGGGGGAGTGGGGAAAATACGCAGTATTTT.

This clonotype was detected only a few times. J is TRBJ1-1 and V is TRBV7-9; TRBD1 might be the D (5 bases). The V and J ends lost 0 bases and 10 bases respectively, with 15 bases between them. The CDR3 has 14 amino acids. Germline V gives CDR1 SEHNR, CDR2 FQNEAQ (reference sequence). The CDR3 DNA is TGTGCCAGCAGCTTAGCGGCGCAGGGTTCAGGAGCTTTCTTT. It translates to CASSLAAQGSGAFF.

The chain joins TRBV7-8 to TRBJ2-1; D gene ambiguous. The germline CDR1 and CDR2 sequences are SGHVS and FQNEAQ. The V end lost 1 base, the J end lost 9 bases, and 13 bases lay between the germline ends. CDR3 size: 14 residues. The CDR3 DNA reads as TGTGCCAGCAGCTTAGTTCCTGGAAGCGTTGAGCAGTTCTTC. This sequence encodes CASSLVPGSVEQFF.

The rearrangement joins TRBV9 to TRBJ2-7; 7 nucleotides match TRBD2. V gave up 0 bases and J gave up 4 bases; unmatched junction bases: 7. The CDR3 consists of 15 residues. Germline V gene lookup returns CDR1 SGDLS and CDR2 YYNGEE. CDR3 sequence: CASSVGGSIPYEQYF. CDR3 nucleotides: TGTGCCAGCAGCGTAGGCGGGAGTATCCCATACGAGCAGTACTTC.

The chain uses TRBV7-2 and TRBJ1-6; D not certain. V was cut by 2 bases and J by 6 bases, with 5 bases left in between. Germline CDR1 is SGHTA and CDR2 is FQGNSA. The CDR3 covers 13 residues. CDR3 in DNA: TGTGCCAGCAGCTTAAGGATTAATTCACCCCTCCACTTT. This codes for CASSLRINSPLHF.